This record covers a single TCR beta chain. Its antigen is not known. This sample was included in a study of shared clonotypes between healthy human individuals. Healthy HIV-negative adults without recent acute infections or vaccinations served as donors. Adult Caucasians living in Nashville, Tennessee made up all of the donors. The deep-level immunoSEQ assay was used. TCRdb keeps only in-frame clones here, not all; method: immunoSEQ multiplex PCR. The sample comprises roughly 2.5 million clones, roughly 92% of which are singletons, and over 0.12% rests with the top ten. The study's findings and limits: On the whole, naive subsets had larger estimated richness than memory subsets had.

Material: naive CD4+ T cells sorted from blood. Subset given: CD45RA+ positively selected. This sequence was found in a young man in good health.

The CDR3 DNA reads as TGCGCCAGCCGCCGGGACACGGGAGGCCCAGATACGCAGTATTTT. Translating it yields CASRRDTGGPDTQYF. The chain combines TRBV5-1 with TRBJ2-3, with D possibly matching TRBD2 (7 bases). CDR1 and CDR2 (germline): SGHRS, YFSETQ. The CDR3 extends over 15 amino acids. V gave up 7 bases and J gave up 4 bases, with 19 bases separating them.